This T cell receptor (beta chain) originates from a study of T cells in Graves' hyperthyroidism and ophthalmopathy. Study-wide context: The initial diagnosis was the point when peripheral blood was collected, ahead of any treatment. Overall study results and limits: Peripheral blood also featured most of the thyroid clonotypes expanded above 0.001.

This clonotype was observed at least ten times. Its cognate antigen is unknown. Amplified TCR beta CDR3 regions came from RNA transcripts. Using the HTBI primer set, a first-round RT-PCR was run on the TCR CDR3. TCRdb used MiXCR to reprocess the multiplex PCR reads, holding one entry per CDR3 protein. This sample has approximately 570,000 distinct CDR3 sequences, with roughly 21% found just once. Trimming stripped 3 bases from V and 0 bases from J, with 9 bases between. The CDR3 totals 15 residues. From germline, CDR1 is SEHNR and CDR2 FQNEAQ (reference sequence). Each ophthalmopathy patient scored at least 3 on the Clinical Activity Score and at least 4 on NOSPECS grade, with duration under 3 months. Based on clinical symptoms, serum thyroxine and TRAb, thyroid ultrasound and orbital computed tomography, diagnoses were reached.

This chain links TRBV7-9 with TRBJ2-4; D is possibly TRBD2 (5 bases). The clonotype originates from a man aged 35-49 years with Graves' ophthalmopathy. Sequences were obtained from blood. CDR3 sequence: CASSFTGLAKNIQYF. For the CDR3, the DNA is TGTGCCAGCAGCTTTACCGGACTAGCCAAAAACATTCAGTACTTC.